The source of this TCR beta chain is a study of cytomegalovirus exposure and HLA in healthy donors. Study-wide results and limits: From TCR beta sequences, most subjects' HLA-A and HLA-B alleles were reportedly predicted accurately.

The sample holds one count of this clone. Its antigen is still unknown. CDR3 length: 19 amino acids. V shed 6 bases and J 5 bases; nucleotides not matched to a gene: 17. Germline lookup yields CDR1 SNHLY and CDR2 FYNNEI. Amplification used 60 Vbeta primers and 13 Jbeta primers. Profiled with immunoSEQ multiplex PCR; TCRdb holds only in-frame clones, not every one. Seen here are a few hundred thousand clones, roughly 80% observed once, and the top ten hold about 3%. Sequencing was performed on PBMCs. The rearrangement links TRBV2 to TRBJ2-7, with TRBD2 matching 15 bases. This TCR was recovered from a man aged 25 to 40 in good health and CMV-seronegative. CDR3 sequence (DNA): TGTGCCAGCAGGGATTCCGGTGGACTAGCGGGGGGGCCCCGGGACGAGCAGTACTTC. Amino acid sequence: CASRDSGGLAGGPRDEQYF.